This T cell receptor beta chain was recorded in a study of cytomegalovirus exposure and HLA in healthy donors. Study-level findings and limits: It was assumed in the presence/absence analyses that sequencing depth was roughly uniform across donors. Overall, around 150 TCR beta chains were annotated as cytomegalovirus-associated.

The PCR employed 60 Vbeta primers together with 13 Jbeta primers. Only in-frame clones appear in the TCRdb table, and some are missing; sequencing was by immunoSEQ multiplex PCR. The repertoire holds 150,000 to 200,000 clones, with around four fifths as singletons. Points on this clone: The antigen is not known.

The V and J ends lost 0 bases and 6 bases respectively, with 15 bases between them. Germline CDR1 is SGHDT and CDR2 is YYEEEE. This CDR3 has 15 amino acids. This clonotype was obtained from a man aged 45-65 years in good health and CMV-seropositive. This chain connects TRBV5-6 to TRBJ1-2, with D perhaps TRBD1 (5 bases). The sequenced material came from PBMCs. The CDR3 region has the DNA TGTGCCAGCAGCTTGGGGTTCACCGGGGGTGATGGCTACACCTTC. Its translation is CASSLGFTGGDGYTF.